This T cell receptor beta chain was recorded in a study of prognosis after radiotherapy for stage I lung cancer. Two rounds of multiplex PCR amplified TCR beta CDR3 from genomic DNA. Amplification in first-round PCR relied on primers specific to each TRBV and TRBJ gene. TCRdb used MiXCR to reprocess the multiplex PCR reads, holding one entry per CDR3 protein. The data contain some 35,000 distinct CDR3 sequences, 30% to 35% of them singletons. Findings of the study overall: Patients with metastases reportedly showed TRBV and TRBJ gene usage that differed from patients without metastases.

This clonotype was observed many times. No antigen is known for it. Sequences were derived from PBMCs, sampled before or after stereotactic body radiation therapy (not recorded which). This sequence was found in a donor over 45 with non-small cell lung cancer.

The CDR3 DNA is TGTGCCAGCAACCGACAGGGGGCATCCGGGGAGCTGTTTTTT. It translates to CASNRQGASGELFF. The chain employs TRBV2 and TRBJ2-2; TRBD1 matches at 10 bases. Per germline, CDR1 SNHLY and CDR2 FYNNEI. Unmatched junction bases numbered 5, after V lost 7 bases and J lost 6 bases. The CDR3 runs to 14 residues.